This TCR beta chain was documented in a study of T cells after yellow fever vaccination. For the study at large: For low cell numbers, libraries were made with SMART-Seq v4 Ultra Low Input.

Broader study findings: Peaking faster, on day 5 versus 15, the secondary response was nonetheless weaker.

A note on this clonotype: Its antigen is currently unknown.

UMIs and a universal primer site were added when TCR cDNA was made by 5'RACE template switching. TCRdb redid the calling of the 5' RACE reads with MiXCR, one entry per CDR3 protein. The sample has a few hundred thousand distinct CDR3 sequences, about 7% seen once. From germline, CDR1 is DFQATT and CDR2 SNEGSKA (reference sequence). Trimming removed 8 bases at V and 10 bases at J, with 15 bases between. The CDR3 runs 11 residues. Sequences were derived from CD4+ T cells sorted from PBMCs, sampled on the day of the yellow fever booster vaccination. This sequence originates from a young man who received the YFV17D yellow fever vaccine. The V and J genes are TRBV20-1 and TRBJ2-1, with a weak D call TRBD2 (8 bases). In nucleotides, the CDR3 is TGCAGTACGGGAGGGGGCCAGGAGCAGTTCTTC. This gives the protein CSTGGGQEQFF.